The source of this T cell receptor beta chain is a study of CD8 T cells in ankylosing spondylitis. The table lists this clonotype with many counts. Antigen unknown. The CDR3 contains 14 residues. The ends were cut back, 3 bases at V and 6 bases at J, with 11 bases in the middle. With molecular barcodes, quantitative 5'-RACE was used to make the TCR beta libraries. In TCRdb, the 5' RACE reads were re-called with MiXCR into one record per CDR3 protein. Among approximately 220,000 distinct CDR3 sequences listed, 10% to 13% were seen once. Overall study results and limits: From matched ankylosing spondylitis synovial fluid, disease-linked clones were reportedly recovered at significantly enriched levels.

V and J are TRBV12-3 or TRBV12-4 and TRBJ2-2; tentatively, D is TRBD1 (5 bases). The sample consisted of blood, either unsorted or a sorted T cell fraction (not recorded which). This TCR came from a male donor with ankylosing spondylitis or in good health (not recorded which). CDR3 sequence reads: CASSFQGNAGELFF. As DNA, the CDR3 is TGTGCCAGCAGTTTTCAGGGAAACGCCGGGGAGCTGTTTTTT.